One T cell receptor beta chain is described in this entry. V dropped 6 bases and J dropped 7; count of bases not matched to a gene: 3. Germline CDR1 and CDR2: LNHDA and SQIVND (reference sequence). This CDR3 has 12 residues. Some clones are missing from TCRdb's copy, which holds only in-frame ones; the method was immunoSEQ multiplex PCR. The sample records 130,000 to 150,000 clones, 70% to 90% being singletons. The data were obtained in a study of blood T cell repertoires in COVID-19. The sample taken for sequencing was peripheral blood. This sequence joins TRBV19 and TRBJ1-1, with TRBD1 matching over 9 bases. This sequence was found in a woman aged 40 to 50 with active or convalescent COVID-19. CDR3 loop: CASRDRGREAFF. The CDR3 nucleotides are TGTGCCAGTAGGGACAGGGGCCGTGAAGCTTTCTTT.